This T cell receptor (beta chain) was profiled in a study of cytomegalovirus exposure and HLA in healthy donors. General study findings and limits: Being productive about 87% or about 30% of the time was typical of most TCR beta V segments in an earlier analysis. With DRB1 most and HLA-C fewest, TCR association rates differed between HLA loci in a later analysis.

This clone was recorded a few times. What it binds is unknown. V was clipped by 4 bases and J by 6 bases, with 6 bases between them. The CDR3 spans 11 residues. The germline CDR1 and CDR2 sequences are SGHVS and FNYEAQ. With 60 Vbeta and 13 Jbeta primers, the PCR was carried out. Sequencing used immunoSEQ multiplex PCR; TCRdb keeps in-frame clones, though not all of them. The data hold about 300,000 clones, with 75% to 90% observed a single time. The rearrangement uses TRBV7-6 and TRBJ1-1; D is unclear. Material: PBMCs. This TCR was sampled from a man aged 35-49 years in good health and CMV-seropositive. CDR3 loop: CASSSGPEAFF. The CDR3 DNA follows: TGTGCCAGCAGCTCTGGCCCTGAAGCTTTCTTT.